Included here is one T cell receptor beta chain sequence, with context. The table came from immunoSEQ multiplex PCR; TCRdb's copy has only in-frame clones and leaves some out. The data show approximately 2.4 million clones, approximately 96% seen once. All participating donors were Caucasian adults from Nashville, Tennessee. Between the trimmed V and J ends, which lost 5 bases and 10 bases, there was a span of 14 bases. The CDR3 consists of 12 residues. The germline CDR1 and CDR2 sequences are SEHNR and FQNEAQ (reference sequence). The source of the sample is a study of shared clonotypes between healthy human individuals.

The source of this sequence is a man aged 18 to 30 in good health. The sample taken for sequencing was naive CD4+ T cells sorted from blood. Subset: CD45RA+ positively selected. The chain links TRBV7-9 to TRBJ1-2; D not resolved. The DNA for the CDR3 is TGTGCCAGCAGCCCCCCTTATCACCTCTACACCTTC. This codes for CASSPPYHLYTF.